This is a list of T cell receptor beta chains from one sample in a study of T cell repertoires in cytomegalovirus infection. TCRdb re-analysed the reads in MiXCR, keeping a single row per CDR3 protein. The table records around 350,000 distinct CDR3 sequences, 15% to 20% of them present only once. The source material was PBMCs. These receptors were collected from a human donor in good health (CMV status not recorded). Some clones in this sample may be carry-over from other donors' samples. CDR3s include the opening cysteine and the closing phenylalanine or tryptophan. D genes are given only for firm matches. Some rows have no size entry. The others give once, few or many, or a class for an expanded clone.

CDR3nt	CDR3aa	v_gene	d_gene	abundance	j_gene
TGTGCCAGCAGTTTAACCCTGGGCGAATGGACAGGGGTAGATACGCAGTATTTT	CASSLTLGEWTGVDTQYF	TRBV27	TRBD1	few	TRBJ2-3
TGTGCCAGCTCAGAATACCGTCAAGAGACCCAGTACTTC	CASSEYRQETQYF	TRBV18	-	many	TRBJ2-5
TGTGCCAGCAGCTTAGCGAAAGGAACAGGGGGCTACCAAGAGACCCAGTACTTC	CASSLAKGTGGYQETQYF	TRBV7-9	TRBD1	many	TRBJ2-5
TGTGCCAGCAGTGTCGACCGGGGACTAGACTTGGCGCAGTATTTT	CASSVDRGLDLAQYF	TRBV12-3/TRBV12-4	TRBD2	many	TRBJ2-3
TGTGCCAGCAGACCCCGAGACCGCGATTTAGGGCAGTACTTC	CASRPRDRDLGQYF	TRBV6-2/TRBV6-3	-	-	TRBJ2-7
TGCAGCGTTGAAGACGGTGCCCGGGCTGAAGCTTTCTTT	CSVEDGARAEAFF	TRBV29-1	-	few	TRBJ1-1
TGTGCCAGCAGCGGCACGGAGACCCAGTACTTC	CASSGTETQYF	TRBV7-9	-	-	TRBJ2-5
TGCAGTGGGCCTAGCGGGACGAACACAGATACGCAGTATTTT	CSGPSGTNTDTQYF	TRBV20-1	TRBD2	few	TRBJ2-3
TGTGCCAGCAGCTTATTGGGGCGTAACTCTGGAAACACCATATATTTT	CASSLLGRNSGNTIYF	TRBV7-9	-	many	TRBJ1-3
TGTGCCAGCAGTTTATCGCTCGGGCAGGGGGGCAATCAGCCCCAGCATTTT	CASSLSLGQGGNQPQHF	TRBV27	TRBD1	many	TRBJ1-5
TGTGCCAGCAGTGAAGGCTGGCCGGAAAATGAAAAACTGTTTTTT	CASSEGWPENEKLFF	TRBV2	-	-	TRBJ1-4
TGCAGTGCTAGAGATCCCCGCACAGATACGCAGTATTTT	CSARDPRTDTQYF	TRBV20-1	-	many	TRBJ2-3
TGTGCCAGCATTAAGTACCAGGGAAGGGGCACTGAAGCTTTCTTT	CASIKYQGRGTEAFF	TRBV28	-	once	TRBJ1-1
TGCAGCGCCTACGTCGGGGGTTTGCGTCACCAGTTCTTC	CSAYVGGLRHQFF	TRBV29-1	-	-	TRBJ2-1
TGTGCCAGCAGCTTAGAGTACGGTGAGCAGTTCTTC	CASSLEYGEQFF	TRBV7-2	-	many	TRBJ2-1
TGTGCCAGCAGCTTAGTGAGGGGGGAGCTCGGGACGCTCCAAGAGACCCAGTACTTC	CASSLVRGELGTLQETQYF	TRBV7-2	-	many	TRBJ2-5
TGTGCCAGCAGTTTCGAACTAGCGGGAGGGCCCTGGAATGAGCAGTTCTTC	CASSFELAGGPWNEQFF	TRBV28	TRBD2	once	TRBJ2-1
TGTGCCAGCAGCTTAGTCGCCATCACAGATACGCAGTATTTT	CASSLVAITDTQYF	TRBV7-2	-	many	TRBJ2-3
TGTGCCAGCAGCTCGGGACTAGCCACTCACAATGAGCAGTTCTTC	CASSSGLATHNEQFF	TRBV7-6	TRBD2	-	TRBJ2-1
TGTGCCAGCAGCCTTTTTTACTCTGATACGCAGTATTTT	CASSLFYSDTQYF	TRBV27	-	few	TRBJ2-3
TGTGCCAGCAGCTTAGCGGGACTAGCGGGAGCGGACGAGCAGTACTTC	CASSLAGLAGADEQYF	TRBV7-2	TRBD2	many	TRBJ2-7
TGTGCCAGCAAGGAGCAAGTAACTGGGGCCAACGTCCTGACTTTC	CASKEQVTGANVLTF	TRBV2	-	few	TRBJ2-6
TGTGCCAGCAGTGGGACAGGGTGGCAGCCCCAGCATTTT	CASSGTGWQPQHF	TRBV12-3/TRBV12-4	TRBD1	-	TRBJ1-5
TGTGCCAGCAGCCGGTCGGGCGGGAGGTATGGTGAGCAGTTCTTC	CASSRSGGRYGEQFF	TRBV12-3/TRBV12-4	TRBD2	many	TRBJ2-1
TGTGCCAGCAGCCAAGGACAGGGCCTGTATGGCTACACCTTC	CASSQGQGLYGYTF	TRBV7-2	TRBD1	many	TRBJ1-2
TGTGCCAGCAGTTGGAGGGGGGTCACTGAAGCTTTCTTT	CASSWRGVTEAFF	TRBV6-5	-	few	TRBJ1-1
TGCAGTGCTAGATCCGTCACTAGAGTTAATTCACCCCTCCACTTT	CSARSVTRVNSPLHF	TRBV20-1	-	-	TRBJ1-6
TGTGCCAGCAGTTACCGCGGGAGGGCTCGCAATGAGCAGTTCTTC	CASSYRGRARNEQFF	TRBV6-2/TRBV6-3	TRBD2	few	TRBJ2-1